A single sample is the source of the 12 T cell receptor beta chains below, sequenced in a study of metastatic and nonmetastatic thyroid tumors. Every patient was untreated before thyroid surgery. TCRdb re-called the PCR reads through MiXCR. The sample consists of 25,000 to 35,000 clones, 15% to 20% of them appearing once. The sample taken for sequencing was blood. These TCRs come from a female donor with papillary thyroid cancer or a benign thyroid nodule (not recorded which). Some clones in this sample may be carry-over from other donors' samples.

The sample holds many counts of this clone. The genes are TRBV11-3 and TRBJ2-1, with 7 positions matching TRBD1. The V gene's germline CDR1 is SGHNT and CDR2 YENEEA. V was clipped by 5 bases and J by 1 base; unmatched bases: 8. The CDR3 loop spans 16 amino acids. CDR3 coding DNA: TGTGCCAGCAGCAGATCGGGACAGATATCCTACAATGAGCAGTTCTTC. Translating it yields CASSRSGQISYNEQFF.

This clone was seen at least ten times. The gene calls are TRBV5-1 and TRBJ2-7; D possibly matches TRBD1 or TRBD2 (6 bases each). The germline V and J ends were trimmed by 0 bases and 5 bases, with 18 bases remaining between them. The CDR3 sequence is 16 residues long. Germline assignment: CDR1 SGHRS and CDR2 YFSETQ. The CDR3 reads CASSLDWGRGLDEQYF. In DNA, the CDR3 is TGCGCCAGCAGCTTGGACTGGGGGCGGGGCTTGGACGAGCAGTACTTC.

There are many counts of this clone. The rearrangement links TRBV15 to TRBJ2-7, with TRBD2 matching over 12 bases. Germline values: CDR1 LNHNV, CDR2 YYDKDF (reference sequence). Trimming at V came to 4 bases and at J to 5 bases, leaving 6 bases not matched to a gene. CDR3 size: 15 residues. CDR3 in DNA: TGTGCCACCAGCACCAGACTAGCGGGAGTGGACGAGCAGTACTTC. It yields the protein CATSTRLAGVDEQYF.

This clone has only a few counts. A read error may produce the germline difference seen at one junction end. CDR3 DNA sequence: TGTGCCGGCAGTGAAGCCCCGGGACTAGCGCCCGGGGAGCTGTTTTTT. It translates to CAGSEAPGLAPGELFF. V and J are TRBV6-1 and TRBJ2-2; the match to TRBD2 covers 10 bases. Germline values: CDR1 MNHNS, CDR2 SASEGT. This CDR3 is built from 16 residues.

Comments on this clone: The conserved phenylalanine or tryptophan normally closing the CDR3 is absent here, so this likely arose from a read error. The chain is built from TRBV25-1 and TRBJ2-7, with 7 bases matching TRBD1. With 7 bases clipped from V and 4 bases from J, the junction kept 13 bases outside the gene matches. Germline loops: CDR1 MGHDK, CDR2 SYGVNS. The CDR3 contains 15 residues. The CDR3 spells CASINTGVVSYEQYL. The CDR3 region has the DNA TGTGCCAGCATAAATACAGGGGTAGTATCGTACGAGCAGTACCTC.

This clone has at least ten counts. The genes are TRBV6-1 and TRBJ2-3; D gene ambiguous. V lost 6 bases to trimming and J lost 0 bases, with 7 bases between them. Germline values: CDR1 MNHNS, CDR2 SASEGT. The CDR3 loop spans 13 amino acids. The CDR3 loop reads CASSPFSTDTQYF. CDR3 DNA sequence: TGTGCCAGCAGCCCATTTAGCACAGATACGCAGTATTTT.

This clone was seen ten or more times. CDR3 sequence (DNA): TGTGCCAGCAGCACCCTTAGCGGGGCGTTTTCTGAGCAGTTCTTC. It encodes CASSTLSGAFSEQFF. V is TRBV7-9 and J is TRBJ2-1; 8 positions agree with TRBD2. The length of the CDR3 is 15 residues. Germline CDR1 reads SEHNR; CDR2 reads FQNEAQ (reference sequence). Trimming cost V 5 bases and J 9 bases; bases outside gene matches: 12. The full variable domain, completed using reference TRBV7-9 and TRBJ2-1, is DTGVSQNPRHKITKRGQNVTFRCDPISEHNRLYWYRQTLGQGPEFLTYFQNEAQLEKSRLLSDRFSAERPKGSFSTLEIQRTEQGDSAMYLCASSTLSGAFSEQFFGPGTRLTVL.

This clone is categorized as medium-sized. The chain links TRBV24-1 to TRBJ2-3; D possibly matches TRBD1 or TRBD2 (6 bases each). CDR1 and CDR2 from the germline V gene are KGHDR and SFDVKD. The V and J ends lost 5 bases and 4 bases respectively, with 12 bases between them. The CDR3 consists of 14 residues. Here the CDR3 DNA reads TGTGCCACCAGTGTGAACAGGGAGGCAGATACGCAGTATTTT. It encodes CATSVNREADTQYF.

This clone is deemed medium-sized. The rearrangement links TRBV28 to TRBJ2-7; D possibly corresponds to TRBD1 (6 bases). In germline, CDR1 is MDHEN, CDR2 SYDVKM. The CDR3 contains 15 residues. The V end lost 7 bases, the J end lost 0 bases, and 16 bases lay between the germline ends. The CDR3 DNA is TGTGCCAGCATCGATTGGGGCAGGGGCTCCTACGAGCAGTACTTC. It encodes CASIDWGRGSYEQYF.

As concerns this clone: One junction end does not reproduce the germline sequence, and a read error may be involved. The CDR3 spells CASSLRTDANTGELFF. The DNA for the CDR3 is TGTGCCAGTAGCTTAAGGACAGACGCGAACACCGGGGAGCTGTTTTTT. This chain uses TRBV11-1 with TRBJ2-2, with D possibly TRBD1 on 6 matching bases. The CDR3 has 16 residues. The germline V gene has CDR1 SGHAT and CDR2 FQDESV (reference sequence).

This clone has a single count. The junction departs from the called germline gene at one end, perhaps through a read error. The rearrangement uses TRBV9 and TRBJ1-6; possibly TRBD1 for D (6 bases). Germline CDR1 SGDLS, CDR2 YYNGEE. CDR3 length equals 16 residues. For the CDR3, the DNA is TGTGCCAGCAGCGTAGTATCCATAGGGGGGTATTCACTCCTCCACTTT. It specifies CASSVVSIGGYSLLHF.

This clone is labeled as medium-sized. The V gene is TRBV6-1, the J gene TRBJ1-1; D is ambiguous. V dropped 3 bases and J dropped 4 bases, with 12 bases sitting between them. This CDR3 has 14 residues. Looked up from germline, CDR1 is MNHNS and CDR2 is SASEGT. This CDR3 is CASSDKYRGTEAFF. Here the CDR3 DNA reads TGTGCCAGCAGTGATAAGTACCGGGGCACTGAAGCTTTCTTT.